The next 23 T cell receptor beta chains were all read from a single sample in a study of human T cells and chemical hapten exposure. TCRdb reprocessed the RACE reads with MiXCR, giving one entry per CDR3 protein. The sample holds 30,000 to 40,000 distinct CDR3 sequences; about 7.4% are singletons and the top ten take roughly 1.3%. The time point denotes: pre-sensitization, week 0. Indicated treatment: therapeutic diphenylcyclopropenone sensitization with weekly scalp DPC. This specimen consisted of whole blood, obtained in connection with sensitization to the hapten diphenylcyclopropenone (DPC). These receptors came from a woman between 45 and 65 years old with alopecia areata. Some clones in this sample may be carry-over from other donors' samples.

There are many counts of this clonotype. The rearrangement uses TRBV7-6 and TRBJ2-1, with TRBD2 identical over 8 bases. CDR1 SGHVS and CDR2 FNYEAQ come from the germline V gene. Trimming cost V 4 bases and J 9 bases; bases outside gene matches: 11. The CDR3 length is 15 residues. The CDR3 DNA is TGTGCCAGCAGCTCCATAGCGGGGAGGGAGGTTGAGCAGTTCTTC. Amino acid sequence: CASSSIAGREVEQFF.

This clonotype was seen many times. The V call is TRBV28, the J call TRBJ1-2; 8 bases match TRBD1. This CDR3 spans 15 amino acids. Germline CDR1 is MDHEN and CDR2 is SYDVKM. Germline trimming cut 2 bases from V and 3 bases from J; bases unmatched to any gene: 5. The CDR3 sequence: CASSLPTGADYGYTF. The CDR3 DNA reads TGTGCCAGCAGTTTACCGACAGGGGCGGACTATGGCTACACCTTC.

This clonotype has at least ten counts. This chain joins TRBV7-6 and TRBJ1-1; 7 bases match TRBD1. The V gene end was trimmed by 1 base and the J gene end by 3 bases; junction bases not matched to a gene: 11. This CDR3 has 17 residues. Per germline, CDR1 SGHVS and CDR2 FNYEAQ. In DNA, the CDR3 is TGTGCCAGCAGCTTAGTGGACCCGGGACAGATTCACACTGAAGCTTTCTTT. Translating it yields CASSLVDPGQIHTEAFF.

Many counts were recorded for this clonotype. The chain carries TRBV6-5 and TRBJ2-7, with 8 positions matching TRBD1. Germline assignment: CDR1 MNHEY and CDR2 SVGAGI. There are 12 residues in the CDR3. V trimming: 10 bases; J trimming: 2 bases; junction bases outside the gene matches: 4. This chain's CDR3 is CATRTGPYEQYF. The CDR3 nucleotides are TGTGCCACTCGGACAGGGCCCTACGAGCAGTACTTC.

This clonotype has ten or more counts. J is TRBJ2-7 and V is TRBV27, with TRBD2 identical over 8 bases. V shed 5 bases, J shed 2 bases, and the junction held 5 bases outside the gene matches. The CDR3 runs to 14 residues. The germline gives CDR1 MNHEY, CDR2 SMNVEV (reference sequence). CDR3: CASSRLAGPYEQYF. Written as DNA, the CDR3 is TGTGCCAGCAGTAGGCTAGCGGGCCCCTACGAGCAGTACTTC.

The DNA for the CDR3 is TGTGCCAGCAGGGGCTCTGGGGCCAACGTCCTGACTTTC. It is translated as CASRGSGANVLTF. The V and J genes are TRBV6-1 and TRBJ2-6; unclear D gene. V lost 6 bases and J lost 0, with 3 bases in between. Germline V gives CDR1 MNHNS, CDR2 SASEGT. This CDR3 contains 13 residues.

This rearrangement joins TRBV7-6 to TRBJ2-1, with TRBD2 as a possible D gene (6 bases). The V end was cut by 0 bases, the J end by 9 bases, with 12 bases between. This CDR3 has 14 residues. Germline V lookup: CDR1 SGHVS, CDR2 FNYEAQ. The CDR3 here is CASSLARERSEQFF. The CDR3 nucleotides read TGTGCCAGCAGCTTAGCTCGGGAGCGAAGTGAGCAGTTCTTC.

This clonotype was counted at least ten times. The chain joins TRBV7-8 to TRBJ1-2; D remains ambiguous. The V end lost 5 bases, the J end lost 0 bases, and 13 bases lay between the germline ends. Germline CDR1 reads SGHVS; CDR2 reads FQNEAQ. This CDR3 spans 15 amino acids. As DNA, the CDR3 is TGTGCCAGCAGCGCGCGACGGGGAGCTAACTATGGCTACACCTTC. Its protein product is CASSARRGANYGYTF.

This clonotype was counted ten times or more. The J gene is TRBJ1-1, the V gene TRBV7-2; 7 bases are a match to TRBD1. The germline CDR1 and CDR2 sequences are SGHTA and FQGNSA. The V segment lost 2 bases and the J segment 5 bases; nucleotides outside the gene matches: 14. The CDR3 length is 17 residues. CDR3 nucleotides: TGTGCCAGCAGCTTACTGGGGCCGACAGGGAAGGGGACTGAAGCTTTCTTT. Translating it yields CASSLLGPTGKGTEAFF.

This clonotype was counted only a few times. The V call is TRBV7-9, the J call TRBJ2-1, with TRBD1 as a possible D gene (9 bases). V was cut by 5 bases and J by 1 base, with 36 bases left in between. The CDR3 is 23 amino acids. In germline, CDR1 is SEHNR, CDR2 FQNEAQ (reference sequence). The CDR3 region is CASSPNAGQGLSGSPGSYNEQFF. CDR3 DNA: TGTGCCAGCAGCCCAAACGCGGGACAGGGCTTAAGCGGGAGCCCGGGGTCCTACAATGAGCAGTTCTTC.

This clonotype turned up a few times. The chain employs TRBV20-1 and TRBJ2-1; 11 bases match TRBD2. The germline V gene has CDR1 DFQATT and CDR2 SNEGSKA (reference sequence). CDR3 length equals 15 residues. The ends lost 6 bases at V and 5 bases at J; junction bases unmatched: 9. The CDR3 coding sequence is TGCAGTGCGGATGATAGCGGGAGGGGGGACAATGAGCAGTTCTTC. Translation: CSADDSGRGDNEQFF.

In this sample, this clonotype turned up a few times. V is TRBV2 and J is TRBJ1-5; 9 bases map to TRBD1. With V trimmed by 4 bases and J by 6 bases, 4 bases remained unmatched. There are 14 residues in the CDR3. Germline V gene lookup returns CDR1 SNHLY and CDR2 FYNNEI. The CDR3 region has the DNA TGTGCCAGCAGTGGCGGGACAGGGAGTCAGCCCCAGCATTTT. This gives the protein CASSGGTGSQPQHF.

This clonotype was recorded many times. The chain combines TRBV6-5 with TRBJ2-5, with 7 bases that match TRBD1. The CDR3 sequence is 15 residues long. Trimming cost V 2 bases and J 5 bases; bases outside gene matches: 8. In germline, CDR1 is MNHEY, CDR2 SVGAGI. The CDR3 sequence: CASSYGAGGEETQYF. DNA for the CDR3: TGTGCCAGCAGTTACGGGGCAGGGGGTGAGGAGACCCAGTACTTC.

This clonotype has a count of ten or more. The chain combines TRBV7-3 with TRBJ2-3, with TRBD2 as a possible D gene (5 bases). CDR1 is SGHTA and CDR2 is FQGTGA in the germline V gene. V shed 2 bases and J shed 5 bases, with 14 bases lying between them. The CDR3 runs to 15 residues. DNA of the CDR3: TGTGCCAGCAGCTTAGCCGCGGGCCAAGGAGATACGCAGTATTTT. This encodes CASSLAAGQGDTQYF.

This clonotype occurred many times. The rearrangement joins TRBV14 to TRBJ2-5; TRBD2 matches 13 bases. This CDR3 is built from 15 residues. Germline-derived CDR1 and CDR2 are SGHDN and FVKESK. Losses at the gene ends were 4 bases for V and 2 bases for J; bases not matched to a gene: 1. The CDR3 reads CASSRTSGGQETQYF. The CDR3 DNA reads TGTGCCAGCAGCCGGACTAGCGGGGGACAAGAGACCCAGTACTTC.

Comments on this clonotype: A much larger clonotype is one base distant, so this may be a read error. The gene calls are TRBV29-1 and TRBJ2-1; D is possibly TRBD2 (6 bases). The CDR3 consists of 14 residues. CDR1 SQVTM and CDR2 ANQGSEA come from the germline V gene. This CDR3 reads CSVAKATSTNGQFF. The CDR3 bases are TGCAGCGTTGCGAAAGCAACTAGCACCAATGGGCAGTTCTTC.

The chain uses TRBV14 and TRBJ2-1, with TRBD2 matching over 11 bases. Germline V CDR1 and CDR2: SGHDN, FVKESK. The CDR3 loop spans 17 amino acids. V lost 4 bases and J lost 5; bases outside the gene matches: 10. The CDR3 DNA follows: TGTGCCAGCAGCCGACACCCTCCGGGACTAGCGGACAATGAGCAGTTCTTC. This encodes CASSRHPPGLADNEQFF.

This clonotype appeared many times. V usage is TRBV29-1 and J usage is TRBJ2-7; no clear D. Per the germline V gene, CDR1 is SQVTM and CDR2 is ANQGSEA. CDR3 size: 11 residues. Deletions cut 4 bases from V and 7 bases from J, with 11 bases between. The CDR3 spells CSVASPGEQYF. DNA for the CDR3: TGCAGCGTTGCCTCCCCCGGGGAGCAGTACTTC.

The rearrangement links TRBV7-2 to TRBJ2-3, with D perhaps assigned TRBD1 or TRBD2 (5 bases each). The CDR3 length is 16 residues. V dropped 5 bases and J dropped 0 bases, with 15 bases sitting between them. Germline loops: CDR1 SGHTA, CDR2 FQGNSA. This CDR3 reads CASSPPGRRSTDTQYF. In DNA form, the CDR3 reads TGTGCCAGCAGCCCCCCGGGGCGAAGGAGCACAGATACGCAGTATTTT.

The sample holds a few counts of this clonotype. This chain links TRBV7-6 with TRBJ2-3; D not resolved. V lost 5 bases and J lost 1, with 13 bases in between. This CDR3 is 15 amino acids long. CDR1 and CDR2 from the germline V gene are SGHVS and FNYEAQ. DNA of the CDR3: TGTGCCAGCAGCCCAAACTTCGGACGCACAGATACGCAGTATTTT. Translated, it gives CASSPNFGRTDTQYF. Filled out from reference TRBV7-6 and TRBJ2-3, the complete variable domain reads GAGVSQSPRYKVTKRGQDVALRCDPISGHVSLYWYRQALGQGPEFLTYFNYEAQQDKSGLPNDRFSAERPEGSISTLTIQRTEQRDSAMYRCASSPNFGRTDTQYFGPGTRLTVL.

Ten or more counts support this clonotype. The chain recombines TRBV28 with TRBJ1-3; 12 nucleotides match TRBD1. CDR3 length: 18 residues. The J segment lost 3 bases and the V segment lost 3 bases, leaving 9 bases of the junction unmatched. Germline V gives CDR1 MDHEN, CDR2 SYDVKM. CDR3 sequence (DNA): TGTGCCAGCAGTTTTGCCGGGACAGGGGGCGAGTATGGAAACACCATATATTTT. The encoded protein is CASSFAGTGGEYGNTIYF.

The CDR3 DNA follows: TGTGCCAGCAGCTTAGGGGGACAGCTCACCCTCCACTTT. It codes for CASSLGGQLTLHF. This chain joins TRBV7-2 and TRBJ1-6; TRBD1 agrees at 7 bases. CDR3 length: 13 residues. Trimming cost V 1 base and J 14 bases; bases outside gene matches: 5. Germline lookup yields CDR1 SGHTA and CDR2 FQGNSA.

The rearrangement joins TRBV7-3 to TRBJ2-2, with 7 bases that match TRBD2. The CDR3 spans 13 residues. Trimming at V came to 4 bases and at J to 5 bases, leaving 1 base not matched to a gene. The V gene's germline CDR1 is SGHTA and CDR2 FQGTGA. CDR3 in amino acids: CASSWGGTGELFF. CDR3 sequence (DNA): TGTGCCAGCAGCTGGGGAGGGACCGGGGAGCTGTTTTTT. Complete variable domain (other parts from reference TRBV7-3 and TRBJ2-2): GAGVSQTPSNKVTEKGKYVELRCDPISGHTALYWYRQSLGQGPEFLIYFQGTGAADDSGLPNDRFFAVRPEGSVSTLKIQRTERGDSAVYLCASSWGGTGELFFGEGSRLTVL.